This T cell receptor (beta chain) stems from a study of Ad26.COV2.S vaccination and SARS-CoV-2 variants. Documented treatment: around 19 received Ad26.COV2.S at low or high dose, single or two shots; about five received placebo; per-sample allocation not given. Sample collection was performed on day 63 after the first vaccine or placebo injection. An adult aged 18-55 years in Boston served as the donor. Its platform was an Ad26 vector, and its expressed antigen was Wuhan-strain SARS-CoV-2 spike. TCRdb's copy holds only in-frame clones and misses some; the assay was immunoSEQ multiplex PCR. Of about 500,000 clones listed, roughly nine tenths are singletons. CDR1 LGHDT and CDR2 YNNKEL come from the germline V gene (reference sequence). This CDR3 has 16 residues. Trimming left V 4 bases short and J 2 bases short, with 18 bases between.

The clonotype was recovered from a person aged 18-60 years who received the Ad26.COV2.S COVID-19 vaccine or a placebo. V usage is TRBV3-1 (or the pseudogene TRBV3-2) and J usage is TRBJ2-7; maybe TRBD1 (7 bases). The material was peripheral blood, obtained in a trial of Ad26.COV2.S vaccine versus placebo. CDR3 region: CASSPQGGVGTYEQYF. For the CDR3, the DNA is TGTGCCAGCAGCCCCCAGGGGGGAGTGGGAACCTACGAGCAGTACTTC.